A single T cell receptor (beta chain) is shown here with its context. With 3 bases removed from V and 0 bases from J, the gap between germline ends came to 8 bases. Germline lookup yields CDR1 SGHAT and CDR2 FQNNGV. The CDR3 runs 15 residues. The record originates from a study of shared clonotypes between healthy human individuals. Samples underwent the assay at deep level. Original handling: Sequence data from immunoSEQ were junction-only and lacked quality scores; consequently, filtering differed. Here immunoSEQ multiplex PCR was the method, and the copy in TCRdb shows in-frame clones only, minus some. D and trimming were read from the DNA, whereas the V and J calls and clone size are those reported in that table. Of millions of clones detected, around 94% appear once; the ten largest clones hold 0.11% to 0.15%.

V gene TRBV11-2 combines with J gene TRBJ2-2, with a tentative D call TRBD2 (5 bases). This receptor was obtained from a man in his late teens or twenties in good health. Input material: naive CD4+ T cells sorted from blood. Indicated subset: CD45RA+ positively selected. CDR3 amino acids: CASSFGLTNTGELFF. Written as DNA, the CDR3 is TGTGCCAGCAGCTTCGGACTGACGAACACCGGGGAGCTGTTTTTT.